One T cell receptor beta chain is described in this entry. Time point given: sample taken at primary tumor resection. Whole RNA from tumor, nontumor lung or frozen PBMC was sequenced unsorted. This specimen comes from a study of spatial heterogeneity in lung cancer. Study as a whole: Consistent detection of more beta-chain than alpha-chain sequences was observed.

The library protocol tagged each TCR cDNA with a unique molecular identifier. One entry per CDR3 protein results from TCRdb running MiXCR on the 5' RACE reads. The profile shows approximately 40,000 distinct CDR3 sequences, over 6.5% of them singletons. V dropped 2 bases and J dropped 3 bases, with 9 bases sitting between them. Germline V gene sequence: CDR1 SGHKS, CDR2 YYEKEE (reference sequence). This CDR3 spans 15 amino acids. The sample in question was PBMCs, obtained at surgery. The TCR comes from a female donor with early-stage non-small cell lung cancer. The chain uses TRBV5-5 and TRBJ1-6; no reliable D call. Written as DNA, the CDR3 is TGTGCCAGCAGCTTTGAGTCAGGCTATAATTCACCCCTCCACTTT. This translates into CASSFESGYNSPLHF.